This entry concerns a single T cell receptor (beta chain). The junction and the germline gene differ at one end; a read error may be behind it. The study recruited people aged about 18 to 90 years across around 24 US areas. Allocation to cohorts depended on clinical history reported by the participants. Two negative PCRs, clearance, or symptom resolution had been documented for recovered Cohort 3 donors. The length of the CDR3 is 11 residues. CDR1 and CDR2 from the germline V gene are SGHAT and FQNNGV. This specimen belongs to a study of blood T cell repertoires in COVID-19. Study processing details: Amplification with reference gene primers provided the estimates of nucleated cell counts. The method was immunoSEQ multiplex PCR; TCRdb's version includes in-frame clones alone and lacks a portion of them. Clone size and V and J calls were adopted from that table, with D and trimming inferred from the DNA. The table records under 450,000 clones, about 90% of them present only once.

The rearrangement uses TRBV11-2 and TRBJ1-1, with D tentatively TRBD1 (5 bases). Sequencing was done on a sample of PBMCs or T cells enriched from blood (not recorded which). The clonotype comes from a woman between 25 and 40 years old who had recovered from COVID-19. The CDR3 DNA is TGTGCCAGCAGCTTAGAAAGACAGATTGAATTT. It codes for CASSLERQIEF.